This T cell receptor (beta chain) is drawn from a study of T cell changes during pregnancy in multiple sclerosis. The assay was immunoSEQ multiplex PCR, and TCRdb's table has in-frame clones only and misses some. The data contain roughly 100,000 clones, roughly 92% of them singletons. Trimming cost V 5 bases and J 6 bases, with 13 bases left between them. The V gene's germline CDR1 is SEHNR and CDR2 FQNEAQ (reference sequence). This CDR3 is built from 14 residues. Material: peripheral blood, obtained after pregnancy. This clonotype originated in a female donor with multiple sclerosis, enrolled in a pregnancy study. The chain combines TRBV7-9 with TRBJ2-2; tentatively, D is TRBD2 (5 bases). In DNA form, the CDR3 reads TGTGCCAGCAGCAGAACCGAGGGAGCCGGGGAGCTGTTTTTT. Its translation: CASSRTEGAGELFF.